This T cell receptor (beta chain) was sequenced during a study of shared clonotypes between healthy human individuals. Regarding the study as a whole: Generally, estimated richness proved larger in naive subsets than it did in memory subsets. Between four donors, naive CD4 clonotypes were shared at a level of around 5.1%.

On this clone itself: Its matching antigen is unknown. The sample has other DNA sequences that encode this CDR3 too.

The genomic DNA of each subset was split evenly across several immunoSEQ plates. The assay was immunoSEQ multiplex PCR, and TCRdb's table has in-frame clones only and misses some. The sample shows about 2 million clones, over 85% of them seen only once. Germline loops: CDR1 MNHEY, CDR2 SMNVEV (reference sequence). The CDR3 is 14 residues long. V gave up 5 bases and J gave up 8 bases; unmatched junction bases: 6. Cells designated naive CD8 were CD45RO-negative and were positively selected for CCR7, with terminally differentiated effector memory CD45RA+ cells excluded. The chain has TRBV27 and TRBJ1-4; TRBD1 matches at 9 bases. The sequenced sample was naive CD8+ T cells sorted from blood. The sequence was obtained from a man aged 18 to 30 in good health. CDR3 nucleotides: TGTGCCAGCAGTCAACAGGGGGCAGGGGAAAAACTGTTTTTT. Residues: CASSQQGAGEKLFF.